This passage covers 27 T cell receptor beta chains from one sample sequenced in a study of memory CD4+ T cells and cytomegalovirus serostatus. Only in-frame clones appear in the TCRdb table, and some are missing; sequencing was by immunoSEQ multiplex PCR. The table includes around 50,000 clones, about 81% detected once. The sort gate was single viable CD3+CD4+CD8-CD45RO+ cells for memory CD4+ T cells. What was sequenced was memory CD4+ T cells from blood. The source is an adult in good health and CMV-seronegative.

The V gene is TRBV21-1, the J gene TRBJ2-7; the table's D call of TRBD1 was not tested on the DNA. TRBV21-1 is a recognized pseudogene. The CDR3 consists of 14 residues. The CDR3 region is CASSNVQGGYEQYF. CDR3 DNA: TGTGCCAGCAGCAATGTACAGGGGGGCTACGAGCAGTACTTC.

Only one count was recorded for this clone. The chain carries TRBV4-1 and TRBJ2-1; 9 positions match TRBD2. Trimming took 6 bases from V and 9 from J; bases not matched to a gene: 12. The CDR3 length is 15 residues. CDR1 MGHRA and CDR2 YSYEKL come from the germline V gene. This CDR3 reads CASRDSGSGRPEQFF. For the CDR3, the DNA is TGCGCCAGCAGGGATTCGGGTAGCGGGAGACCTGAGCAGTTCTTC.

The J gene is TRBJ2-7, the V gene TRBV15, with D perhaps matching TRBD1 or TRBD2 (5 bases each). This CDR3 has 15 amino acids. Per germline, CDR1 LNHNV and CDR2 YYDKDF (reference sequence). Trimming shortened V by 3 bases and J by 5 bases, and 17 bases separated the two germline ends. In nucleotides, the CDR3 is TGTGCCACCAGCAGGGACGGGACCCTTGACCACGAGCAGTACTTC. Protein: CATSRDGTLDHEQYF.

V and J are TRBV25-1 and TRBJ2-7, with 9 bases matching TRBD2. The V segment lost 4 bases and the J segment 3 bases; nucleotides outside the gene matches: 7. CDR3 length: 15 residues. The germline CDR1 and CDR2 sequences are MGHDK and SYGVNS. CDR3 region: CASSARTSDYYEQYF. DNA for the CDR3: TGTGCCAGCAGTGCCAGGACTAGCGATTACTACGAGCAGTACTTC.

Here the CDR3 DNA reads TGTGCCAGCAGTGCCCGAGGTAGCGGGCCAAGGGAGACCCAGTACTTC. It translates to CASSARGSGPRETQYF. The chain is built from TRBV6-1 and TRBJ2-5, with TRBD2 matching over 7 bases. This CDR3 region has 16 residues. V shed 4 bases and J 5 bases; nucleotides not matched to a gene: 13. Germline assignment: CDR1 MNHNS and CDR2 SASEGT.

CDR3 sequence reads: CASSIGTYGYTF. DNA of the CDR3: TGCGCCAGCAGCATAGGAACCTATGGCTACACCTTC. This sequence joins TRBV5-1 and TRBJ1-2; no clear D. V was shortened by 4 bases and J by 4 bases, with 8 bases between the two germline ends. The CDR3 covers 12 residues. Germline assignment: CDR1 SGHRS and CDR2 YFSETQ. The full variable domain, rest sourced from reference TRBV5-1 and TRBJ1-2, is KAGVTQTPRYLIKTRGQQVTLSCSPISGHRSVSWYQQTPGQGLQFLFEYFSETQRNKGNFPGRFSGRQFSNSRSEMNVSTLELGDSALYLCASSIGTYGYTFGSGTRLTVV.

The chain links TRBV7-2 to TRBJ2-1; D call uncertain. Trimming shortened V by 3 bases and J by 8 bases, and 11 bases separated the two germline ends. This CDR3 has 13 residues. Looked up from germline, CDR1 is SGHTA and CDR2 is FQGNSA. CDR3 bases: TGTGCCAGCAGCTTGACAAGGCGCGATGAGCAGTTCTTC. Its protein product is CASSLTRRDEQFF.

This chain's CDR3 is CAMGFVEGNEQYF. Here the CDR3 DNA reads TGTGCCATGGGGTTTGTGGAGGGGAACGAGCAGTACTTC. The V call is TRBV10-3, the J call TRBJ2-7; D may be TRBD2 (6 bases). V was clipped by 9 bases and J by 5 bases, with 17 bases between them. CDR1 is ENHRY, CDR2 SYGVKD, per germline. The CDR3 has 13 amino acids.

This clone appeared once. This rearrangement joins TRBV11-1 to TRBJ2-1; 11 bases agree with TRBD2. The germline V gene has CDR1 SGHAT and CDR2 FQDESV (reference sequence). Losses at the gene ends were 1 base for V and 3 bases for J; bases not matched to a gene: 8. The CDR3 covers 18 residues. The chain's CDR3 is CASSLEFNSGGGYNEQFF. CDR3 in DNA: TGTGCCAGCAGCTTAGAGTTTAATAGCGGGGGGGGCTACAATGAGCAGTTCTTC.

V is TRBV5-4 and J is TRBJ2-7; TRBD2 agrees at 12 bases. CDR1 SGHNT and CDR2 YYREEE come from the germline V gene (reference sequence). This CDR3 comprises 15 residues. With V trimmed by 5 bases and J by 6 bases, 9 bases remained unmatched. The CDR3 sequence is CASSRLAGVGSEQYF. The CDR3 bases are TGTGCCAGCAGTCGACTAGCGGGAGTAGGTAGCGAGCAGTACTTC. The full variable domain, in which reference TRBV5-4 and TRBJ2-7 provide the parts outside the CDR3, is ETGVTQSPTHLIKTRGQQVTLRCSSQSGHNTVSWYQQALGQGPQFIFQYYREEENGRGNFPPRFSGLQFPNYSSELNVNALELDDSALYLCASSRLAGVGSEQYFGPGTRLTVT.

The chain uses TRBV7-8 and TRBJ1-4; 7 bases map to TRBD1. This CDR3 contains 16 residues. Losses at the gene ends were 2 bases for V and 0 bases for J; bases not matched to a gene: 3. Germline loops: CDR1 SGHVS, CDR2 FQNEAQ. CDR3 coding DNA: TGTGCCAGCAGCTTAAGGGACAGAGCAACTAATGAAAAACTGTTTTTT. Its translation: CASSLRDRATNEKLFF.

The chain carries TRBV29-1 and TRBJ2-5; tentative D call: TRBD1 (6 bases). This CDR3 contains 14 residues. Trimming removed 4 bases from V and 4 bases from J, with 16 bases in between. Looked up from germline, CDR1 is SQVTM and CDR2 is ANQGSEA. CDR3 sequence reads: CSVGSGTSGETQYF. Here the CDR3 DNA reads TGCAGCGTTGGCTCCGGGACATCCGGAGAGACCCAGTACTTC.

The chain is built from TRBV7-9 and TRBJ2-7; D call uncertain. Per the germline V gene, CDR1 is SEHNR and CDR2 is FQNEAQ (reference sequence). This CDR3 has 11 amino acids. Trimming pared 5 bases from V and 3 bases from J, leaving 5 bases between. This CDR3 is CASSNSYEQYF. The CDR3 nucleotides are TGTGCCAGCAGCAATAGCTACGAGCAGTACTTC. The whole variable domain, filled in from reference TRBV7-9 and TRBJ2-7, reads DTGVSQNPRHKITKRGQNVTFRCDPISEHNRLYWYRQTLGQGPEFLTYFQNEAQLEKSRLLSDRFSAERPKGSFSTLEIQRTEQGDSAMYLCASSNSYEQYFGPGTRLTVT.

The V gene is TRBV10-3, the J gene TRBJ2-3, with TRBD2 matching 16 bases. This CDR3 comprises 18 residues. From germline, CDR1 is ENHRY and CDR2 SYGVKD. V shed 2 bases and J 1 base; nucleotides not matched to a gene: 3. The CDR3 nucleotides read TGTGCCATCAGTGAGACCGGGACTAGCGGGAGGGGCACAGATACGCAGTATTTT. Translating gives CAISETGTSGRGTDTQYF.

This clone has only a few counts. The same CDR3 also results from other DNA sequences found in this sample. The chain joins TRBV11-3 to TRBJ1-1; perhaps TRBD1 as D (5 bases). Germline assignment: CDR1 SGHNT and CDR2 YENEEA. The CDR3 is 13 residues long. The germline V and J ends were trimmed by 1 base and 7 bases, with 10 bases remaining between them. As DNA, the CDR3 is TGTGCCAGCAGCTTAGGGGGCGTCGGTGAAGCTTTCTTT. Translated: CASSLGGVGEAFF.

This chain uses TRBV29-1 with TRBJ1-2, with TRBD1 matching over 9 bases. V lost 6 bases, J lost 7 bases, and 15 bases stayed unmatched. The CDR3 has 15 residues. The germline V gene encodes CDR1 SQVTM and CDR2 ANQGSEA. In nucleotides, the CDR3 is TGCAGCGTAAAGCTTCCGGGACAGGGATCGGGTGGCTACACCTTC. Its translation: CSVKLPGQGSGGYTF.

The rearrangement uses TRBV6-5 and TRBJ1-2, with 7 nucleotides matching TRBD1. J lost 5 bases, V lost 5 bases, and 11 bases had no gene match. CDR1 and CDR2 from the germline V gene are MNHEY and SVGAGI. The CDR3 covers 15 residues. The CDR3 DNA reads as TGTGCCAGCAGTCCCGGACAGGCCCTGAGTTATGGCTACACCTTC. Translation gives CASSPGQALSYGYTF.

The CDR3 is CASSLPPTNYGYTF. Here the CDR3 DNA reads TGTGCCAGCAGCTTGCCCCCAACTAACTATGGCTACACCTTC. The chain links TRBV5-8 to TRBJ1-2; D gene ambiguous. The CDR3 has 14 amino acids. The V end lost 1 base, the J end lost 0 bases, and 7 bases lay between the germline ends. Germline CDR1 and CDR2: SGHTS and YDEGEE.

The gene calls are TRBV2 and TRBJ2-6; TRBD1 aligns across 7 bases. After removal of 7 bases from V and 1 base from J, the junction contained 7 bases not matched to a gene. In germline, CDR1 is SNHLY, CDR2 FYNNEI. CDR3 length: 16 residues. The DNA of the CDR3 is TGTGCCAGCACCCAGGCAGGGGGATCTGGGGCCAACGTCCTGACTTTC. Residues: CASTQAGGSGANVLTF.

This clone turned up a few times. The rearrangement uses TRBV2 and TRBJ2-4; possible D gene TRBD1, 5 bases. Trimming removed 3 bases at V and 3 bases at J, with 18 bases between. CDR1 and CDR2 (germline): SNHLY, FYNNEI. CDR3 length: 17 amino acids. DNA of the CDR3: TGTGCCAGCAGTGAGTCGGCCAGGGTAAATCTCAAAAACATTCAGTACTTC. It yields the protein CASSESARVNLKNIQYF.

This chain links TRBV5-1 with TRBJ2-1; no definite D call. The germline V gene has CDR1 SGHRS and CDR2 YFSETQ. V shed 1 base and J shed 12 bases, with 17 bases lying between them. The CDR3 totals 14 residues. CDR3 bases: TGCGCCAGCAGCTTGTTCGAGAGCCGAGTAGGGCAGTTCTTC. It codes for CASSLFESRVGQFF.

This clone is labeled as medium-sized. Distinct nucleotide sequences in the sample also encode this CDR3. The chain recombines TRBV10-3 with TRBJ2-7, with 8 nucleotides matching TRBD1. Germline CDR1 and CDR2: ENHRY and SYGVKD. There are 12 residues in the CDR3. V gave up 4 bases and J gave up 4 bases; unmatched junction bases: 0. The CDR3 region is CAISGQGYEQYF. The CDR3 DNA sequence: TGTGCCATCAGTGGACAGGGGTACGAGCAGTACTTC.

In this sample, this clone turned up a few times. This sequence joins TRBV18 and TRBJ1-5; perhaps TRBD1 as D (6 bases). The CDR3 is 16 amino acids. The germline V and J ends were trimmed by 2 bases and 2 bases, with 13 bases remaining between them. Germline V CDR1 and CDR2: KGHSH, LQKENI. The CDR3 DNA follows: TGTGCCAGCTCACCAGCCAGGGGATTGGGCAATCAGCCCCAGCATTTT. As protein: CASSPARGLGNQPQHF.

The gene calls are TRBV5-8 and TRBJ1-5; possible D gene TRBD1, 6 bases. The CDR3 runs 15 residues. CDR1 SGHTS and CDR2 YDEGEE come from the germline V gene. With 0 bases removed from V and 1 base from J, the gap between germline ends came to 8 bases. The CDR3 spells CASSLGGTSNQPQHF. Here the CDR3 DNA reads TGTGCCAGCAGCTTGGGAGGGACAAGCAATCAGCCCCAGCATTTT.

The genes are TRBV2 and TRBJ1-5; 8 nucleotides match TRBD1. The CDR3 has 18 amino acids. Germline V CDR1 and CDR2: SNHLY, FYNNEI. V shed 4 bases, J shed 2 bases, and the junction held 13 bases outside the gene matches. This CDR3 is CASSAVRGLVPRNQPQHF. The CDR3 bases are TGTGCCAGCAGTGCGGTCAGGGGGCTTGTACCTCGCAATCAGCCCCAGCATTTT.

The chain employs TRBV7-6 and TRBJ1-2; no reliable D call. The CDR3 spans 15 residues. Per germline, CDR1 SGHVS and CDR2 FNYEAQ. V lost 1 base and J lost 2, with 11 bases in between. CDR3 in DNA: TGTGCCAGCAGCTTAGTTGCAGGTTCAAACTATGGCTACACCTTC. It yields the protein CASSLVAGSNYGYTF.

Written as DNA, the CDR3 is TGCAGCGTTAAGACAGGGTTGACAGATACGCAGTATTTT. Translating gives CSVKTGLTDTQYF. This chain uses TRBV29-1 with TRBJ2-3; 7 bases are shared with TRBD1. From germline, CDR1 is SQVTM and CDR2 ANQGSEA. Trimming removed 5 bases from V and 3 bases from J; junction bases left unmatched: 5. The CDR3 length is 13 residues.